A selection of T cell receptor beta chains follows, all from one sample in a study of blood T cell repertoires in COVID-19. The protocol was immunoSEQ multiplex PCR, while the TCRdb copy is restricted to in-frame clones and leaves out a portion. The sample records 55,000 to 75,000 clones, 90% being singletons. The sample consisted of peripheral blood. The receptor set was obtained from a man aged 60-69 years with acute or convalescent COVID-19. Both conserved end residues are part of each CDR3. The order of the fields is D gene, clone size, J gene, V gene, CDR3 DNA, CDR3 protein. D genes are given only for firm matches. Size is omitted from some rows. Given values are once, few, many or a class for expanded clones.

.,.,TRBJ2-6,TRBV7-2,TGTGCCAGCAGCCTCCGACAGTTGGGGAAAGGGGCCAACGTCCTGACTTTC,CASSLRQLGKGANVLTF
.,.,TRBJ1-6,TRBV11-2,TGTGCCAGCAGCTTAGATGGGGGGATGGGGTCACCCCTCCACTTT,CASSLDGGMGSPLHF
TRBD1,.,TRBJ1-6,TRBV7-2,TGTGCCAGCAGCTCCACCCGACAGGGCTATTCACCCCTCCACTTT,CASSSTRQGYSPLHF
TRBD1,.,TRBJ2-7,TRBV10-1,TGCGCCAGGACCGGGACAGGCGCTTCCTACGAGCAGTACTTC,CARTGTGASYEQYF
TRBD1,.,TRBJ1-1,TRBV19,TGTGCCAGTAGTACCTCCCCGACAGGGCGAACTGAAGCTTTCTTT,CASSTSPTGRTEAFF
TRBD1,.,TRBJ2-2,TRBV6-4,TGTGCCAGCAGTGTGGACAGGGGGCTCGGGGAGCTGTTTTTT,CASSVDRGLGELFF
.,.,TRBJ2-3,TRBV27,TGTGCCAGCAGCCAACTACTTCCCTTCACAGATACGCAGTATTTT,CASSQLLPFTDTQYF
.,once,TRBJ1-6,TRBV3-1/TRBV3-2,TGTGCCAGCAGCCAAGGAGGCAATAATTCACCCCTCCACTTT,CASSQGGNNSPLHF
TRBD2,.,TRBJ2-2,TRBV2,TGTGCCAGCAGGGACCTAGCGGGGGGGAACACCGGGGAGCTGTTTTTT,CASRDLAGGNTGELFF
TRBD1,.,TRBJ1-2,TRBV7-2,TGTGCCAGCGGTCGGGACAGGGGTATTCCGGAATATGGCTACACCTTC,CASGRDRGIPEYGYTF
.,.,TRBJ1-1,TRBV19,TGTGCCAGTAGTATCGGGGGAGGGAAACCTACTGAAGCTTTCTTT,CASSIGGGKPTEAFF
TRBD1,.,TRBJ2-3,TRBV11-2,TGTGCCAGCAGCTTCATTACAGGGGGTACAGATACGCAGTATTTT,CASSFITGGTDTQYF
TRBD1,.,TRBJ2-2,TRBV5-5,TGTGCCAGCAGACCCGGGACAGGGATAGGCACCGGGGAGCTGTTTTTT,CASRPGTGIGTGELFF
.,.,TRBJ1-5,TRBV6-6,TGTGCCAGCAGCCCGCGGTCTTACAATCAGCCCCAGCATTTT,CASSPRSYNQPQHF
.,.,TRBJ2-1,TRBV3-1/TRBV3-2,TGTGCCAGCAGCCAAGATTTGGTGGCCAATGAGCAGTTCTTC,CASSQDLVANEQFF
TRBD1,.,TRBJ2-1,TRBV5-4,TGTGCCAGCAGCCCCCCGCGGGACAGGAGCCTCAATGAGCAGTTCTTC,CASSPPRDRSLNEQFF
.,.,TRBJ1-4,TRBV7-8,TGTGCCAGCCGGGGAGCCGGAGGCCGAAAACTGTTTTTT,CASRGAGGRKLFF
.,.,TRBJ2-7,TRBV5-1,TGCGCCAGCAGCTTGGCTGAGGGTCTCACCTACGAGCAGTACTTC,CASSLAEGLTYEQYF
TRBD1,.,TRBJ1-6,TRBV6-5,TGTGCCAGCAGTTACGTGACAGGGTATAATTCACCCCTCCACTTT,CASSYVTGYNSPLHF
.,.,TRBJ1-1,TRBV4-1,TGCGCCAGCAGCCAAATTAACCTAGTCGAGAACACTGAAGCTTTCTTT,CASSQINLVENTEAFF
.,once,TRBJ2-5,TRBV30,TGTGCCTGGAGTGTACAGGACAGAGCCGACCAACCCCCACAAGAGACCCAGTACTTC,CAWSVQDRADQPPQETQYF
TRBD2,few,TRBJ2-7,TRBV3-1/TRBV3-2,TGTGCCAGCAGCCTTCTCAGCGGGGGGTCTTCGGAGCAGTACTTC,CASSLLSGGSSEQYF
.,.,TRBJ1-2,TRBV10-1,TGCGCCAGCAGCGGGACACCCTCGGGCGGCTACACCTTC,CASSGTPSGGYTF
TRBD1,once,TRBJ1-1,TRBV28,TGTGCCAGTTCTCTTTATCCGACAGGGAGAACGGGAACTGAAGCTTTCTTT,CASSLYPTGRTGTEAFF
.,.,TRBJ2-4,TRBV28,TGTGCCAGCAGTTTTCAGGAAAACATTCAGTACTTC,CASSFQENIQYF
TRBD2,.,TRBJ2-3,TRBV2,TGTGCCAGCAGTGAAATGGGGACTAGCGGGACAGATACGCAGTATTTT,CASSEMGTSGTDTQYF
TRBD2,.,TRBJ2-3,TRBV30,TGTGCCTGGAGCAGAGCTAGCGGGGGTACAGATACGCAGTATTTT,CAWSRASGGTDTQYF
TRBD1,few,TRBJ1-1,TRBV6-5,TGTGCCAGCAGCAGGGGGTTTGTGACTGAAGCTTTCTTT,CASSRGFVTEAFF
.,.,TRBJ2-2,TRBV27,TGTGCCAGCAGTTCACGACGGACAGTGAACACCGGGGAGCTGTTTTTT,CASSSRRTVNTGELFF
.,once,TRBJ1-1,TRBV11-2,TGTGCCAGCAGCTGGGCAGAGAACACTGAAGCTTTCTTT,CASSWAENTEAFF
.,.,TRBJ1-1,TRBV2,TGTGCCAGCAGTGTTATGGGGGCTAACACTGAAGCTTTCTTT,CASSVMGANTEAFF
TRBD1,.,TRBJ1-2,TRBV6-6,TGTGCCAGCAGCCGGGACAGGGTGGCGATCTATGGCTACACCTTC,CASSRDRVAIYGYTF